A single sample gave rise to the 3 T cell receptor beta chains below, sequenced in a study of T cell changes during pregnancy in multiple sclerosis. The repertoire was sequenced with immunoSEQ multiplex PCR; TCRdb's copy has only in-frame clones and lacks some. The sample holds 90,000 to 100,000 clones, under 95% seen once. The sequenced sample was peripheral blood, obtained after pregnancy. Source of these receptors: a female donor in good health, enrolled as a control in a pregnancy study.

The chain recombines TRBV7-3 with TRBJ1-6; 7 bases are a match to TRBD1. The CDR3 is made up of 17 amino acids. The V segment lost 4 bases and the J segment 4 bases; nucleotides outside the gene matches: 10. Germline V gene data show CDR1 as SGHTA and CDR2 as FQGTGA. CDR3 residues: CASSSPRDRTYNSPLHF. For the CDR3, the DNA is TGTGCCAGCAGCTCCCCCCGGGACAGAACTTATAATTCACCCCTCCACTTT.

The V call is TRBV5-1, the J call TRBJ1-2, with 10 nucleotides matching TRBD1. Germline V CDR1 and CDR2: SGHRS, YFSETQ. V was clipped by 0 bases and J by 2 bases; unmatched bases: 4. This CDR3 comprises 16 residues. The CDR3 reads CASSLAMGQGNYGYTF. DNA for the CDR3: TGCGCCAGCAGCTTGGCCATGGGACAGGGGAACTATGGCTACACCTTC.

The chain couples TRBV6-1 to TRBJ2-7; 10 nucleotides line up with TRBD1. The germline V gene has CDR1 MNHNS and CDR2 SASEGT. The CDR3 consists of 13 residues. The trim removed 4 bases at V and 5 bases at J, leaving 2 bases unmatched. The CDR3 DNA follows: TGTGCCAGCAGTGGGGACAGGGGACACGAGCAGTACTTC. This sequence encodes CASSGDRGHEQYF.